This entry describes one T cell receptor beta chain. In its sample, this clonotype was seen a few times. The antigen this receptor binds is unknown. No base-level quality is on record; no much larger clone is a single base apart. This specimen belongs to a study of patients and donors after allogeneic stem cell transplantation (dated by TCRdb to between 2020 and 2021). The CDR3 spans 13 residues, from the cysteine through the phenylalanine. Left in the record is the CDR3 DNA by itself, 39 bases read in frame from the first base. V ends up 6 bases short and J 3 bases short, with an unmatched junction base count of 6. CDR1 DFQATT and CDR2 SNEGSKA were looked up in the germline V gene (reference sequence). The library was prepared using RT-PCR. For sequencing, a NextSeq 550 was employed. TCRdb's own reprocessing of the public reads used fastp at Q25 and MiXCR and kept productive beta chains. Rows with one shared CDR3 protein collapse into an entry with the most common genes and DNA. Recorded for this sample are over 200,000 distinct CDR3 sequences; roughly two fifths of them occurred a single time. The ten top clones hold around a tenth of the sample.

The clonotype was recovered from a human donor who was either an allogeneic HSCT recipient or a stem cell or donor lymphocyte infusion donor (not recorded which). It is not recorded whose cells these are; they may come from a transplant donor. The V gene is TRBV20-1 and the J gene is TRBJ1-2, and 8 junctional nucleotides match TRBD1. The material sequenced was blood, either unsorted or a sorted T cell fraction (not recorded which). The DNA reads TGCAGTGCAGGACAGGGAGGGGACTATGGCTACACCTTC. This is translated as CSAGQGGDYGYTF.